This T cell receptor (beta chain) is from a study of blood T cell repertoires in COVID-19. The overall study: Sites in the United States, Italy and Spain provided acute and convalescent COVID-19 samples. Sample material is recorded as cDNA or gDNA derived from T cells, B-cell-depleted T cells, or PBMCs.

V lost 4 bases and J 1 base, leaving 8 bases between the germline ends. The CDR3 runs to 14 residues. CDR1 LGHNA and CDR2 YNFKEQ come from the germline V gene. How the authors handled the data: Estimated nucleated cell counts came from reference gene primer amplification. This table comes from immunoSEQ multiplex PCR, and its TCRdb copy is limited to in-frame clones, with some not included. That table gives V, J and clone size, and the DNA gave D and trimming. Among 85,000 to 120,000 clones listed, approximately 84% were seen once. The source material was peripheral blood. This clonotype was obtained from a man aged 35 to 55 with active or convalescent COVID-19. The chain recombines TRBV4-2 with TRBJ1-5, with unresolved D. CDR3 in DNA: TGTGCCAGCAGCCGGGTCGGGAGCAATCAGCCCCAGCATTTT. Translated: CASSRVGSNQPQHF.